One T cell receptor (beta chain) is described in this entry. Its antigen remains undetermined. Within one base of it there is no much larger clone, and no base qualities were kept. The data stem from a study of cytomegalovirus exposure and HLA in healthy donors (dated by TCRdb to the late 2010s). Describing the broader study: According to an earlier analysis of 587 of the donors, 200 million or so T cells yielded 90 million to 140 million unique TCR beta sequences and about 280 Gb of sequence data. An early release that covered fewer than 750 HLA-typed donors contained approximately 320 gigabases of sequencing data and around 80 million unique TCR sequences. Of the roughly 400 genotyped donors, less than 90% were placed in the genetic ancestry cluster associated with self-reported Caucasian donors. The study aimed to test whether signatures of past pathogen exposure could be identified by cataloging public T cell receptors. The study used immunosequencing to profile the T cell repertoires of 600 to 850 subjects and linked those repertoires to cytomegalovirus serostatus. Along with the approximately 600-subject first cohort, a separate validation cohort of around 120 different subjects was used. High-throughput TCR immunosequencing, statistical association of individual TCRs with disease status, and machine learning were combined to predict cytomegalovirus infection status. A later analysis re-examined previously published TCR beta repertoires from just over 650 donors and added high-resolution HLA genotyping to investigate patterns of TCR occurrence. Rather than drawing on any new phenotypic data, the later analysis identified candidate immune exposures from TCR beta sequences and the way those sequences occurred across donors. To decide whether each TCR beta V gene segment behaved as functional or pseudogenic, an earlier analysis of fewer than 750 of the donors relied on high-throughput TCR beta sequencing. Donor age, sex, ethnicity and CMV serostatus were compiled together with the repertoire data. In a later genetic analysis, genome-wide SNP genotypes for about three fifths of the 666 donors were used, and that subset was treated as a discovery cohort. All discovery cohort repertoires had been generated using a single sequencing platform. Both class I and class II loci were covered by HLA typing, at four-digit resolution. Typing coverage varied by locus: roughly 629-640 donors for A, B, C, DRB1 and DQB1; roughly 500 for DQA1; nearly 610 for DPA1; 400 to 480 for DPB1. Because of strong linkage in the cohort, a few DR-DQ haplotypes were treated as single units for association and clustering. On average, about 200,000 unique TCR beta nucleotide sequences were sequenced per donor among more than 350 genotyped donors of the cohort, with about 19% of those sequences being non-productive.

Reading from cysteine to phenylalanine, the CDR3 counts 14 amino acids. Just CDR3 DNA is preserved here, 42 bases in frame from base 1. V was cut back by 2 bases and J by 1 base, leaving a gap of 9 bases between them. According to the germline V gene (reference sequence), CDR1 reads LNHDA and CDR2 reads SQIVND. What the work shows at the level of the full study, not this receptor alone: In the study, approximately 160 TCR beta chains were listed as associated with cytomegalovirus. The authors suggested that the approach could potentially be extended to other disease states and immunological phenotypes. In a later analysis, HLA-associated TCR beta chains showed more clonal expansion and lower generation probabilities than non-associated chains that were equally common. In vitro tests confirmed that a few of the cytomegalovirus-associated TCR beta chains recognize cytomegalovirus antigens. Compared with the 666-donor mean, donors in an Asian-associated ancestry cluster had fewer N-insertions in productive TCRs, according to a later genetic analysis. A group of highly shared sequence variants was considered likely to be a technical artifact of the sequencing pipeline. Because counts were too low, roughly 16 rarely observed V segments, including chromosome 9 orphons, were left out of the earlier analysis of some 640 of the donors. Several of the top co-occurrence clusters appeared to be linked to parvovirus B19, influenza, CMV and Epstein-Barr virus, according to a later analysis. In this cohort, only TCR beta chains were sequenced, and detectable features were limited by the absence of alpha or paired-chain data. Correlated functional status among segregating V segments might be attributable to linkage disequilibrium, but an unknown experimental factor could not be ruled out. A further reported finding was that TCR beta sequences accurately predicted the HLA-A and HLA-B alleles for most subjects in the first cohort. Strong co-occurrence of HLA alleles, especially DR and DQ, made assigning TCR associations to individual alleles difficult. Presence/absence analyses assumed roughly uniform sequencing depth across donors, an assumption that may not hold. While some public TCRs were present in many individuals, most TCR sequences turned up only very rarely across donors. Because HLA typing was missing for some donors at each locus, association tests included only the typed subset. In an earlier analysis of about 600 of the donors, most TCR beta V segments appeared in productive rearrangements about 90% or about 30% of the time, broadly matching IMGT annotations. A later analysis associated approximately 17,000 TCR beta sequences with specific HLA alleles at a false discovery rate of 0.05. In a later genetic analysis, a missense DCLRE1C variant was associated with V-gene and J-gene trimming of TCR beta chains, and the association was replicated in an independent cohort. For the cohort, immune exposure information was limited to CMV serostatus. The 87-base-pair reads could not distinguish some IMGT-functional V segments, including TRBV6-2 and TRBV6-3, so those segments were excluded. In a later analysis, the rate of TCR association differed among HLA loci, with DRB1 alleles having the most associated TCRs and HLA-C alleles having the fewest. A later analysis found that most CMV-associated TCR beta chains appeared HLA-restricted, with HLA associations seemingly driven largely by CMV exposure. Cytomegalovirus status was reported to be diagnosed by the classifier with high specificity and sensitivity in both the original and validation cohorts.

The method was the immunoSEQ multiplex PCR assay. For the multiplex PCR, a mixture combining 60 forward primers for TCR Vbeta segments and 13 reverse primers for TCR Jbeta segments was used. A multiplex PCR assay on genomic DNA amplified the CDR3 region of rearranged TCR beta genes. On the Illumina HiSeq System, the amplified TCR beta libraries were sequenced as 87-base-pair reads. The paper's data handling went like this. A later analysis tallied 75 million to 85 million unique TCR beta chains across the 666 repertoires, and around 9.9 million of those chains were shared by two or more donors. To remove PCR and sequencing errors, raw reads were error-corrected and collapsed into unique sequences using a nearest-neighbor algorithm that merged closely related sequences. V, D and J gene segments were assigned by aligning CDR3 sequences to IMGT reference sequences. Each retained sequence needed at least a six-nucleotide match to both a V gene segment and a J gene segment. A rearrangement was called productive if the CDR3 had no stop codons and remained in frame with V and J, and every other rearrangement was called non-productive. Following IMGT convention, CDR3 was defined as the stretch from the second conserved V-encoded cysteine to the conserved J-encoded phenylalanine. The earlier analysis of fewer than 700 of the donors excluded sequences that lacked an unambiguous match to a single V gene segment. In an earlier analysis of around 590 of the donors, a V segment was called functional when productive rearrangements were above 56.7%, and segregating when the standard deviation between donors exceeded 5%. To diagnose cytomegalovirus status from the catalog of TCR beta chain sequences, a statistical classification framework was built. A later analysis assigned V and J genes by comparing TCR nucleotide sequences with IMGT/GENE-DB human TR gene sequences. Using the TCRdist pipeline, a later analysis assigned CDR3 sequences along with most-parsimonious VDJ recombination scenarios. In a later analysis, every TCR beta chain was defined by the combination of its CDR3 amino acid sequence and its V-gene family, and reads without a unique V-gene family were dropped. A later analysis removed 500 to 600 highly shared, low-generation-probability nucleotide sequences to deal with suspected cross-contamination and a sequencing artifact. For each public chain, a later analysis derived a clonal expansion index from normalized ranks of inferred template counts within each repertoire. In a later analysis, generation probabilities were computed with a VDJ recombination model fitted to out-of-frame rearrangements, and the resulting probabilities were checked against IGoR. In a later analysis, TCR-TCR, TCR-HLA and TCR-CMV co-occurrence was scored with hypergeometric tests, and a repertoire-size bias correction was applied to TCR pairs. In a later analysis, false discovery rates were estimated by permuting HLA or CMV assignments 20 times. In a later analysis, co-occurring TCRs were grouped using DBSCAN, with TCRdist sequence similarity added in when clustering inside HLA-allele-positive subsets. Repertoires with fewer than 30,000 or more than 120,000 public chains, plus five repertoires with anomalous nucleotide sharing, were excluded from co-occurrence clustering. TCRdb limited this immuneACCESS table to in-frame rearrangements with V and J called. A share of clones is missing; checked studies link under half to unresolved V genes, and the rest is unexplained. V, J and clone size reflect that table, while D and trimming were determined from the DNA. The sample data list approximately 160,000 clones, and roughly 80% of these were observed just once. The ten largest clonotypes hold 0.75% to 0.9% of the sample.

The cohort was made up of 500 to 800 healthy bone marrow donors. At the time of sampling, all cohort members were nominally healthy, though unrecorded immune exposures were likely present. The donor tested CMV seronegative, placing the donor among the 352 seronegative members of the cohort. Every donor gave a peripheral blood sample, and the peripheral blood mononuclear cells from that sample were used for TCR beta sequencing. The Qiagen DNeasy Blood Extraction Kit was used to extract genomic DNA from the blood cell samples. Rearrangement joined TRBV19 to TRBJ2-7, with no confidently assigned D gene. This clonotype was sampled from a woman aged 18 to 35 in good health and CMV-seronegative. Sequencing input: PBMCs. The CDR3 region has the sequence CASSILAASYEQYF. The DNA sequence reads TGTGCCAGTAGTATACTGGCGGCTTCCTACGAGCAGTACTTC. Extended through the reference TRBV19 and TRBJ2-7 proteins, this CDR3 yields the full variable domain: DGGITQSPKYLFRKEGQNVTLSCEQNLNHDAMYWYRQDPGQGLRLIYYSQIVNDFQKGDIAEGYSVSREKKESFPLTVTSAQKNPTAFYLCASSILAASYEQYFGPGTRLTVT.